These 3 T cell receptor beta chains originate from one sample sequenced in a study of blood T cell repertoires in COVID-19. Produced via immunoSEQ multiplex PCR; TCRdb's table is partial and in-frame only. The top ten clones hold about 1.2% of a sample with 350,000 to 400,000 clones, 88% of them seen once. Sequencing was performed on PBMCs or T cells enriched from blood (not recorded which). These receptors all come from a woman aged 18-29 years who had recovered from COVID-19.

A single count supports this clone. The chain carries TRBV5-1 and TRBJ1-6; maybe TRBD1 (5 bases). The V gene's germline CDR1 is SGHRS and CDR2 YFSETQ. The length of the CDR3 is 15 residues. Trimming took 0 bases from V and 10 from J, leaving 14 bases between them. The CDR3 loop reads CASSLVGGSGSPLHF. The CDR3 DNA reads as TGCGCCAGCAGCTTGGTGGGGGGATCGGGGTCACCCCTCCACTTT.

Notes on this clone: The sample carries other DNA sequences with the same CDR3. This chain connects TRBV7-3 to TRBJ2-2; D not resolved. Germline CDR1 reads SGHTA; CDR2 reads FQGTGA. Trimming stripped 0 bases from V and 1 base from J, with 6 bases between. This CDR3 is 15 amino acids long. The CDR3 loop is CASSLTTGNTGELFF. The CDR3 DNA reads as TGTGCCAGCAGCTTAACGACGGGGAACACCGGGGAGCTGTTTTTT.

V and J are TRBV19 and TRBJ1-2; no clear D gene. CDR3 length: 16 amino acids. The V gene's germline CDR1 is LNHDA and CDR2 SQIVND (reference sequence). The V end lost 6 bases, the J end lost 4 bases, and 21 bases lay between the germline ends. CDR3 loop: CASRGGRPEGGYGYTF. The CDR3 DNA is TGTGCCAGTAGGGGAGGGAGACCCGAGGGCGGCTATGGCTACACCTTC. Full variable domain (outside the CDR3, taken from reference TRBV19 and TRBJ1-2): DGGITQSPKYLFRKEGQNVTLSCEQNLNHDAMYWYRQDPGQGLRLIYYSQIVNDFQKGDIAEGYSVSREKKESFPLTVTSAQKNPTAFYLCASRGGRPEGGYGYTFGSGTRLTVV.